This entry lists 4 T cell receptor beta chains sequenced from one sample in a study of T cell responses to AZD1222 COVID-19 vaccine. Here immunoSEQ multiplex PCR was the method, and the copy in TCRdb shows in-frame clones only, minus some. In the table there are 90,000 to 120,000 clones, 80% to 95% of which are singletons. The sequenced sample was peripheral blood, obtained 28 days after the second AZD1222 dose. These receptors were collected from an adult who received the AZD1222 COVID-19 vaccine.

V usage is TRBV5-4 and J usage is TRBJ1-3; 9 bases match TRBD1. The length of the CDR3 is 14 residues. Trimming removed 7 bases from V and 0 bases from J; junction bases left unmatched: 2. The germline V gene encodes CDR1 SGHNT and CDR2 YYREEE (reference sequence). Here the CDR3 DNA reads TGTGCCAGCGAGGACAGGGGCTCTGGAAACACCATATATTTT. It is translated as CASEDRGSGNTIYF. Based on the CDR3 plus reference TRBV5-4 and TRBJ1-3, the full variable domain is ETGVTQSPTHLIKTRGQQVTLRCSSQSGHNTVSWYQQALGQGPQFIFQYYREEENGRGNFPPRFSGLQFPNYSSELNVNALELDDSALYLCASEDRGSGNTIYFGEGSWLTVV.

The chain links TRBV10-3 to TRBJ2-3; TRBD1 or TRBD2 may be the D gene (7 bases each). Trimming stripped 11 bases from V and 6 bases from J, with 18 bases between. CDR1 is ENHRY, CDR2 SYGVKD, per germline. This CDR3 spans 13 amino acids. The CDR3 region has the DNA TGTGCCCTCCAGGGGGGGCCTGGTGATACGCAGTATTTT. Amino acid sequence: CALQGGPGDTQYF.

The chain combines TRBV7-9 with TRBJ1-1; D gene uncertain. CDR3 length equals 14 residues. Between the trimmed V and J ends, which lost 2 bases and 1 base, there was a span of 8 bases. Germline-derived CDR1 and CDR2 are SEHNR and FQNEAQ (reference sequence). The CDR3 spells CASSLQTRNTEAFF. The CDR3 nucleotides are TGTGCCAGCAGCTTACAGACACGGAACACTGAAGCTTTCTTT.

This clone was seen a handful of times. The V call is TRBV28, the J call TRBJ1-3; the D is unclear. The CDR3 totals 14 residues. V was pared by 1 base and J by 0 bases, with 4 bases between. Germline CDR1 is MDHEN and CDR2 is SYDVKM. Written as DNA, the CDR3 is TGTGCCAGCAGTTTATTGTACTCTGGAAACACCATATATTTT. Translating it yields CASSLLYSGNTIYF.